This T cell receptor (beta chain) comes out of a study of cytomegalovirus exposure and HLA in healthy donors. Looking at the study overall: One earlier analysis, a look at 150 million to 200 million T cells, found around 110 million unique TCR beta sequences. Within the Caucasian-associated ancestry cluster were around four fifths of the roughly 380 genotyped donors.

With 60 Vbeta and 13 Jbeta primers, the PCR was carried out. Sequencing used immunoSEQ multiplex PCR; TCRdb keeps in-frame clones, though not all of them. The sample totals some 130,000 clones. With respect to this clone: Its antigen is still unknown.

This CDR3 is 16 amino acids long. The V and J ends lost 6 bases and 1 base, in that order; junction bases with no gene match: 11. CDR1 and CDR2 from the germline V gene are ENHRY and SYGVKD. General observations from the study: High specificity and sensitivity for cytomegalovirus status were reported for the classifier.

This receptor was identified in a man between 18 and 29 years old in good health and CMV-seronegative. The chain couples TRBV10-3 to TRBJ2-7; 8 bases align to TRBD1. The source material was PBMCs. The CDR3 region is CAIRDSTGGTSYEQYF. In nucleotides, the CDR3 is TGTGCCATCAGGGACTCTACAGGGGGGACTTCCTACGAGCAGTACTTC.